Listed here is a single T cell receptor (beta chain). Its antigen is undetermined. These data belong to a study of CD8 T cells in ankylosing spondylitis. Study outcomes and limitations: Disease-linked clones reportedly concentrated significantly in matched ankylosing spondylitis synovial fluid. About 8 highly homologous variants formed a TCR beta motif that appeared characteristic of ankylosing spondylitis blood.

For TCR beta, libraries came from quantitative 5'-RACE with molecular barcodes. TCRdb fed the 5' RACE reads into MiXCR, producing one record per CDR3 protein. The sample shows 470,000 or so distinct CDR3 sequences, roughly 26% of them seen only once. The CDR3 is 11 amino acids. CDR1 and CDR2 (germline): MNHEY, SVGAGI. V was shortened by 6 bases and J by 7 bases, with 9 bases between the two germline ends. The chain carries TRBV6-5 and TRBJ2-5, with TRBD2 as a possible D gene (7 bases). The source is a male donor with ankylosing spondylitis. The sequencing sample was made of blood, either unsorted or a sorted T cell fraction (not recorded which). In DNA form, the CDR3 reads TGTGCCAGCAGGAGGGGGGGGACCCAGTACTTC. Translation gives CASRRGGTQYF.